Detailed here is one TCR beta chain. There are many counts of this clonotype. The antigen this receptor binds is unknown. Nothing much larger sits one base from this clone, and base qualities are not available. This sample was taken from a study of T cells in AML relapse after transplant (dated by TCRdb to between 2018 and 2021). As for the study more broadly: The remission controls were clinically matched patients who stayed in long-term complete remission and had follow-up of more than 3 years. The remission samples were bone marrow taken about 1 year after HSCT from patients who stayed in complete remission. In a retrospective study, inhibitory receptor expression and TCR repertoires of bone marrow T cells were examined in patients who had received allogeneic HSCT for myeloid malignancy. The investigation overall reported the following: TCR repertoire comparisons were based on very few samples, with only three individuals included per group for unsorted bone marrow.

The CDR3 holds 16 amino acids from the cysteine to the phenylalanine. CDR3 DNA is the only sequence kept; it has 48 bases, read in frame from the first base. V sheds 1 base and J sheds 7 bases, leaving 16 bases between their ends. For CDR1 and CDR2, the germline V gene lists SGHTA and FQGNSA. Libraries came from PCR. A modified RACE PCR protocol, rather than multiplex PCR, was used to amplify TCR alpha and beta chains from RNA. Libraries were sequenced on an Illumina MiSeq, and raw reads were demultiplexed according to sample-specific barcode combinations. The authors' pipeline ran thus. MiXCR software was used to identify TCR clonotypes from the sequencing reads. TCRdb reworked the public reads: Q25 trimming with fastp, MiXCR clone assembly, productive beta chains retained. Rows matching on CDR3 protein sequence are summarized as one entry with the most common DNA and genes. TCRdb's processing, not the authors' own work, is the source of the V and J calls. The sample yields thousands of distinct CDR3 sequences; about 10% were counted once. Approximately 29% of the sample lies in the top ten.

This clonotype originated in a human donor who had a stem cell transplant for acute myeloid leukemia. Following a transplant, some T cells may be graft donor cells, not patient cells. Recombination connected TRBV7-2 to TRBJ2-2; the D gene is possibly TRBD1 or TRBD2, each agreeing over 5 bases. This material consisted of bone marrow, either the whole sample or a sorted T cell fraction (not recorded which), taken in complete remission. The CDR3 corresponds to CASSLDRGGLGGELFF. The DNA is TGTGCCAGCAGCTTAGATCGGGGCGGGTTAGGCGGGGAGCTGTTTTTT.